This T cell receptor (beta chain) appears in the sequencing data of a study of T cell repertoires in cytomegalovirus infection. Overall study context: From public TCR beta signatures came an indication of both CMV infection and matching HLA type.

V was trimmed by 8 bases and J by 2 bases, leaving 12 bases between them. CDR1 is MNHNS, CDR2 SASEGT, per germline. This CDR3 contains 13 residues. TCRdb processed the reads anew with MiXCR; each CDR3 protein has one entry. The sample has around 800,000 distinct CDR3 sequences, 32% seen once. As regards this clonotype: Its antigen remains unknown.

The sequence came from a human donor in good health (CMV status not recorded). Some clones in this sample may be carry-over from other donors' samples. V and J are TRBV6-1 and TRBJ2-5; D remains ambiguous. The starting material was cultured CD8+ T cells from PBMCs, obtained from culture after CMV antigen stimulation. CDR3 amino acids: CASPSSRQETQYF. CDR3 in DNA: TGTGCCAGCCCCTCGAGCAGACAAGAGACCCAGTACTTC.